This is a list of T cell receptor beta chains from one sample in a study of regulatory T cells in long-lasting Graves disease. Using its own MiXCR run on the multiplex PCR reads, TCRdb lists one record per CDR3 protein. The sample includes some 250,000 distinct CDR3 sequences, approximately 18% of them seen just once. The sample was also linked to a second study, of T cells in Graves' hyperthyroidism and ophthalmopathy.

The sample in question was peripheral blood mononuclear cells (PBMCs), obtained at new diagnosis, from a patient treated with antithyroid drugs. These receptors all stem from a woman aged 30 to 39 with Graves disease. Each CDR3 is given with its conserved first and last residue. Clone size reads once, few, many, or a class if the clone is expanded.

>many|TRBV3-1
CASSQDPLLATSTDTQYF
>few|TRBV4-2
CASSQDSTSSEQYF
>many|TRBV9
CASSVESDGDTEAFF
>many|TRBV9
CASSVGGDLQKLFF
>many|TRBV5-1
CASSSRRTTLYNEQFF
>few|TRBV3-1
CASSQVGHRSYEQYF
>many|TRBV15
CATSRVGGVGSDGYTF
>many|TRBV28
CASSRDSFYGYTF
>many|TRBV7-8
CASSFGQGGNSYEQYF
>many|TRBV12-3/TRBV12-4
CASSWAPGTDTQYF
>few|TRBV3-1
CASSQDFRTSGGPGQETQYF
>many|TRBV19
CASRNGDRGRSNQPQHF
>many|TRBV2
CASTTLPGRNYGYTF